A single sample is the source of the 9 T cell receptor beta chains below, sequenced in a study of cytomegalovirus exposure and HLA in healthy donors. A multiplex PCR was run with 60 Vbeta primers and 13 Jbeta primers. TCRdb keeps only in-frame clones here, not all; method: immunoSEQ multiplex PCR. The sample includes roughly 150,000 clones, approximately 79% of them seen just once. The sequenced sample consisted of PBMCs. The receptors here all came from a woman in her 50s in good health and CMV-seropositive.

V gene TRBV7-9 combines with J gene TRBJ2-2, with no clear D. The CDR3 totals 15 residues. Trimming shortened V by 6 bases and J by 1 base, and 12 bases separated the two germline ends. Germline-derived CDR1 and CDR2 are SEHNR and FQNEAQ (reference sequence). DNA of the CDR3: TGTGCCAGCAGTCGCCCTACGGGGAACACCGGGGAGCTGTTTTTT. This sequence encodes CASSRPTGNTGELFF.

The CDR3 loop is CASSTSGPHEGANVLTF. In nucleotides, the CDR3 is TGTGCCAGCTCGACTAGCGGGCCTCATGAGGGGGCCAACGTCCTGACTTTC. The chain joins TRBV18 to TRBJ2-6, with TRBD2 matching 10 bases. The V segment lost 6 bases and the J segment 4 bases; nucleotides outside the gene matches: 9. The CDR3 consists of 17 residues. Germline V CDR1 and CDR2: KGHSH, LQKENI.

CDR3 nucleotides: TGTGCCAGCAGCCAAGTGGACTACGGCAATGAGCAGTTCTTC. Its protein is CASSQVDYGNEQFF. The V call is TRBV14, the J call TRBJ2-1, with D possibly TRBD2 on 6 matching bases. The CDR3 runs to 14 residues. V was pared by 1 base and J by 6 bases, with 10 bases between. The germline V gene encodes CDR1 SGHDN and CDR2 FVKESK.

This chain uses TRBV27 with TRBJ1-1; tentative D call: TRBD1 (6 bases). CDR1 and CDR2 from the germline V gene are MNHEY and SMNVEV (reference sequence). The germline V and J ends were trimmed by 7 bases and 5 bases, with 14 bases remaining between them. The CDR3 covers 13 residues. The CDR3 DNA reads TGTGCCAGCATGCCTTTTAGGGGGACTGAAGCTTTCTTT. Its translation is CASMPFRGTEAFF.

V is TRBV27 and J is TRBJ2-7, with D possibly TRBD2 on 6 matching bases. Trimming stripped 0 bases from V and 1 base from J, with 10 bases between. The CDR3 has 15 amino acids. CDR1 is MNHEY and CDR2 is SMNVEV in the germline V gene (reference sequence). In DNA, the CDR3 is TGTGCCAGCAGTTTATCACCGGGGAGGTCCTACGAGCAGTACTTC. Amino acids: CASSLSPGRSYEQYF.

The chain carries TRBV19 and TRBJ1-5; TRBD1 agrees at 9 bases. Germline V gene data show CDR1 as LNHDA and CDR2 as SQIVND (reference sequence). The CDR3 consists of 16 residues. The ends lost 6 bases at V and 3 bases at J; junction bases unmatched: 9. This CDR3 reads CASSLGRDRDNQPQHF. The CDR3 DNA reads TGTGCCAGTAGCCTCGGCAGGGACAGGGACAATCAGCCCCAGCATTTT.

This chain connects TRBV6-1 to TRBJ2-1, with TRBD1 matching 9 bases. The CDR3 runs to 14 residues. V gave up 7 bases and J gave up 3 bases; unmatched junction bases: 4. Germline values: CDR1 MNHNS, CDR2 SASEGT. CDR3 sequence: CASKPGQGYNEQFF. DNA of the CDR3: TGTGCCAGCAAACCGGGACAGGGCTACAATGAGCAGTTCTTC.

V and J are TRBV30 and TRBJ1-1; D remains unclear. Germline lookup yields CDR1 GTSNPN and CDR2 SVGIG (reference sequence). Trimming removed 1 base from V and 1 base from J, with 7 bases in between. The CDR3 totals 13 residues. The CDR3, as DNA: TGTGCCTGGAGTGCGCTGAGGAACACTGAAGCTTTCTTT. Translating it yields CAWSALRNTEAFF.

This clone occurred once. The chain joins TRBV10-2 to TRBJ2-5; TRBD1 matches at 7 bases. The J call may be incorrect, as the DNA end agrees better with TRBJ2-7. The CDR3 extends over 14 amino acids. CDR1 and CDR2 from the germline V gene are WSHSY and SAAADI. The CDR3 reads CANRQGRGSYEQYF. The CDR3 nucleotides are TGCGCCAACCGACAGGGACGGGGCTCCTACGAGCAGTACTTC.